The 20 T cell receptor beta chains listed next were all sequenced from one sample in a study of regulatory dendritic cells for organ transplantation. The data were produced by immunoSEQ multiplex PCR, yet TCRdb's version contains in-frame clones alone and is incomplete. The sample carries tens of thousands of clones, 74% recorded once. What was sequenced was memory CD4+ T cells from blood. Subset here: CD45RO+ memory T cells. These receptors came from a human donor in good health.

The V call is TRBV6-6, the J call TRBJ1-1; D unclear. V lost 7 bases, J lost 1 base, and 7 bases lay in between. CDR3 size: 12 residues. From germline, CDR1 is MNHNY and CDR2 SVGAGI (reference sequence). The CDR3 here is CASTGRNTEAFF. CDR3 nucleotide sequence: TGTGCCAGCACGGGAAGGAACACTGAAGCTTTCTTT.

The chain carries TRBV5-6 and TRBJ2-1, with D possibly matching TRBD1 (5 bases). Germline V gene sequence: CDR1 SGHDT, CDR2 YYEEEE. The CDR3 is 11 amino acids. V lost 0 bases and J 13 bases, leaving 8 bases between the germline ends. CDR3 region: CASSLEGPQFF. CDR3 nucleotides: TGTGCCAGCAGCTTGGAGGGGCCCCAGTTCTTC.

The chain couples TRBV6-1 to TRBJ1-2; D possibly corresponds to TRBD1 (5 bases). Germline V lookup: CDR1 MNHNS, CDR2 SASEGT. The V and J ends lost 3 bases and 5 bases respectively, with 16 bases between them. The CDR3 spans 15 residues. CDR3 sequence: CASSDPGLGGYGYTF. The CDR3 DNA is TGTGCCAGCAGTGACCCAGGGCTTGGAGGGTATGGCTACACCTTC.

The chain uses TRBV14 and TRBJ1-1; TRBD1 matches at 7 bases. Germline V gives CDR1 SGHDN, CDR2 FVKESK. Trimming removed 4 bases from V and 0 bases from J; junction bases left unmatched: 2. The CDR3 is 14 residues long. The CDR3 here is CASSPTGLNTEAFF. The CDR3 nucleotides are TGTGCCAGCAGCCCGACAGGGCTGAACACTGAAGCTTTCTTT.

CDR3 sequence reads: CASSVSSGGAGGEQFF. CDR3 coding DNA: TGTGCCAGCAGCGTATCTAGCGGGGGGGCCGGGGGTGAGCAGTTCTTC. The chain combines TRBV9 with TRBJ2-1, with 12 positions matching TRBD2. The germline CDR1 and CDR2 sequences are SGDLS and YYNGEE. The CDR3 runs to 16 residues. V trimming: 1 base; J trimming: 9 bases; junction bases outside the gene matches: 8.

The rearrangement links TRBV10-3 to TRBJ1-6, with D perhaps TRBD1 (6 bases). CDR1 is ENHRY and CDR2 is SYGVKD in the germline V gene. V was shortened by 11 bases and J by 0 bases, with 20 bases between the two germline ends. This CDR3 region has 17 residues. Here the CDR3 DNA reads TGTGCCGCATCAGGAGGTACAGGGAGCTCCTATAATTCACCCCTCCACTTT. It encodes CAASGGTGSSYNSPLHF.

The chain is built from TRBV6-4 and TRBJ2-1; D gene ambiguous. Germline values: CDR1 MRHNA, CDR2 SNTAGT. The CDR3 spans 14 residues. The V end lost 2 bases, the J end lost 7 bases, and 12 bases lay between the germline ends. CDR3 nucleotides: TGTGCCAGCAGTGACACTTTTTCCACGAATGAGCAGTTCTTC. This translates into CASSDTFSTNEQFF.

J is TRBJ1-4 and V is TRBV5-1, with D possibly being TRBD1 (6 bases). The CDR3 has 15 amino acids. The V and J ends lost 0 bases and 5 bases respectively, with 11 bases between them. Germline-derived CDR1 and CDR2 are SGHRS and YFSETQ. CDR3 nucleotides: TGCGCCAGCAGCTTGGCGGACAGCGGAAATGAAAAACTGTTTTTT. This gives the protein CASSLADSGNEKLFF.

The rearrangement uses TRBV11-3 and TRBJ2-1; 7 bases match TRBD2. CDR1 and CDR2 from the germline V gene are SGHNT and YENEEA. Unmatched junction bases numbered 6, after V lost 4 bases and J lost 3 bases. The CDR3 length is 15 residues. Written as DNA, the CDR3 is TGTGCCAGCAGCTCCGGGGGGACCTACTACAATGAGCAGTTCTTC. Residues: CASSSGGTYYNEQFF.

The chain employs TRBV10-3 and TRBJ1-3; TRBD1 is a possible D gene (6 bases). CDR1 and CDR2 from the germline V gene are ENHRY and SYGVKD. This CDR3 has 14 residues. V was cut by 2 bases and J by 9 bases, with 14 bases left in between. The CDR3 nucleotides read TGTGCCATCAGTGAGCCGAGAGGGGGGGCCACCATATATTTT. This gives the protein CAISEPRGGATIYF.

This chain uses TRBV5-1 with TRBJ2-3, with 9 bases that match TRBD1. The ends lost 0 bases at V and 0 bases at J; junction bases unmatched: 2. Germline V lookup: CDR1 SGHRS, CDR2 YFSETQ. The CDR3 runs 16 residues. CDR3 region: CASSLVGTGSTDTQYF. For the CDR3, the DNA is TGCGCCAGCAGCTTGGTTGGGACAGGGAGCACAGATACGCAGTATTTT.

This clone occurred once. The chain employs TRBV9 and TRBJ1-6, with D maybe TRBD1 (5 bases). This CDR3 contains 14 residues. The germline V and J ends were trimmed by 4 bases and 7 bases, with 12 bases remaining between them. Per the germline V gene, CDR1 is SGDLS and CDR2 is YYNGEE. The CDR3 sequence: CASSTRVGNSPLHF. CDR3 nucleotide sequence: TGTGCCAGCAGCACCAGGGTCGGGAATTCACCCCTCCACTTT.

V is TRBV7-9 and J is TRBJ2-7; 12 nucleotides line up with TRBD2. V was pared by 5 bases and J by 5 bases, with 7 bases of the junction left unmatched. CDR1 and CDR2 (germline): SEHNR, FQNEAQ (reference sequence). The CDR3 covers 15 residues. The CDR3 sequence: CASSPTSGGSNEQYF. The DNA for the CDR3 is TGTGCCAGCAGCCCGACTAGCGGGGGATCCAACGAGCAGTACTTC.

The table lists this clone with a few counts. In nucleotides, the CDR3 is TGCGCCAGCAGCCCCCGGACCCGGGACAGGGGAGGAGGCTACACCTTC. This codes for CASSPRTRDRGGGYTF. J is TRBJ1-2 and V is TRBV5-1, with 10 nucleotides matching TRBD1. Germline CDR1 reads SGHRS; CDR2 reads YFSETQ. The CDR3 contains 16 residues. Germline trimming cut 4 bases from V and 8 bases from J; bases unmatched to any gene: 14.

The CDR3 DNA reads TGCGCCAGCAGCTTGACCGGGGACTCCGTGAATGAGCAGTTCTTC. This encodes CASSLTGDSVNEQFF. The rearrangement links TRBV5-1 to TRBJ2-1, with D possibly matching TRBD2 (6 bases). Between the trimmed V and J ends, which lost 1 base and 7 bases, there was a span of 15 bases. The CDR3 spans 15 residues. The germline V gene has CDR1 SGHRS and CDR2 YFSETQ.

The chain joins TRBV21-1 to TRBJ2-3; the table's D call, TRBD1, was not checked against the DNA. TRBV21-1 is a pseudogene. The CDR3 has 17 residues. The CDR3 nucleotides read TGTGCCAGCAGCAAAAGCAGGACAACATTTAGCACAGATACGCAGTATTTT. This gives the protein CASSKSRTTFSTDTQYF.

The chain recombines TRBV5-8 with TRBJ1-2, with 7 nucleotides matching TRBD1. Per germline, CDR1 SGHTS and CDR2 YDEGEE. After removal of 1 base from V and 9 bases from J, the junction contained 12 bases not matched to a gene. The CDR3 runs 15 residues. This chain's CDR3 is CASSLRPTGAYRYTF. CDR3 sequence (DNA): TGTGCCAGCAGCTTGCGTCCCACAGGGGCATATCGCTACACCTTC.

This clone was recorded only once. This chain links TRBV19 with TRBJ1-2; D may be TRBD1 (6 bases). V was trimmed by 5 bases and J by 5 bases, leaving 12 bases between them. The CDR3 covers 13 residues. Germline values: CDR1 LNHDA, CDR2 SQIVND (reference sequence). This CDR3 is CASSLIQGYGYTF. The CDR3 nucleotides read TGTGCCAGTAGTCTTATACAGGGATATGGCTACACCTTC.

V usage is TRBV29-1 and J usage is TRBJ2-5; 8 bases are a match to TRBD1. Germline CDR1 and CDR2: SQVTM and ANQGSEA. The junction had 6 bases not matched to a gene; V was cut back by 7 bases and J by 2 bases. The CDR3 has 13 residues. CDR3 amino acids: CSAAWTGQETQYF. DNA of the CDR3: TGCAGCGCTGCATGGACAGGGCAAGAGACCCAGTACTTC.

This clone was counted once. The rearrangement joins TRBV2 to TRBJ2-7; TRBD2 is a possible D gene (6 bases). Trimming removed 7 bases at V and 7 bases at J, with 26 bases between. Germline V lookup: CDR1 SNHLY, CDR2 FYNNEI. The CDR3 has 16 amino acids. CDR3 amino acids: CASTWWGAGMRGEQYF. The CDR3 DNA sequence: TGTGCCAGCACGTGGTGGGGTGCGGGGATGCGGGGTGAGCAGTACTTC.